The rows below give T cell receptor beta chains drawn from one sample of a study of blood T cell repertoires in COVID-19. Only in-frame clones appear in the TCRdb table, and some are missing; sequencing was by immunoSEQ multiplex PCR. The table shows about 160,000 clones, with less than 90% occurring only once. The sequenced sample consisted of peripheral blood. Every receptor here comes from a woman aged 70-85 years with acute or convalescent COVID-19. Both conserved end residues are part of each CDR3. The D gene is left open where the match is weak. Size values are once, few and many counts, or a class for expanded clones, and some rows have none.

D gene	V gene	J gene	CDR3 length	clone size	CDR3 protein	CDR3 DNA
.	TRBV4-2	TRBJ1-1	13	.	CASSQDSTVEAFF	TGTGCCAGCAGCCAAGATTCGACAGTCGAGGCTTTCTTT
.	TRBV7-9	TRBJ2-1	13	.	CASSYSSLNEQFF	TGTGCCAGCAGCTACAGTTCTTTGAATGAGCAGTTCTTC
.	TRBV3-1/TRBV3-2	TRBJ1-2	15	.	CASSPTTGKGYGYTF	TGTGCCAGCAGCCCCACCACAGGGAAAGGGTATGGCTACACCTTC
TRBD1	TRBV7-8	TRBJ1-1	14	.	CASSLVQGATEAFF	TGTGCCAGCAGCTTAGTCCAGGGGGCAACTGAAGCTTTCTTT
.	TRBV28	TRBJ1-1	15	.	CASRGLDRMNTEAFF	TGTGCCAGCAGGGGGTTAGACAGGATGAACACTGAAGCTTTCTTT
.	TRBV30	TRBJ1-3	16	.	CAWSITRTQVRNTIYF	TGTGCCTGGAGTATAACTAGGACCCAAGTTCGGAACACCATATATTTT
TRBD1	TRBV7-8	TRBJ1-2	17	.	CASSLREGTGPIWGYTF	TGTGCCAGCAGCTTAAGGGAGGGGACAGGGCCAATCTGGGGCTACACCTTC
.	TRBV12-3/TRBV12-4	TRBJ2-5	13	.	CASAPDRQETQYF	TGTGCCAGTGCCCCCGACAGACAAGAGACCCAGTACTTC
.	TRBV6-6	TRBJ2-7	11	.	CASSATYEQYF	TGTGCCAGCAGTGCAACTTACGAGCAGTACTTC
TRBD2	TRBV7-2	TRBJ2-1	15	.	CASSPRPSGGNEQFF	TGTGCCAGCAGCCCGCGGCCTAGCGGGGGTAATGAGCAGTTCTTC
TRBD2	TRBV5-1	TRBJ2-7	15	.	CASSPSGGRLGEQYF	TGCGCCAGCAGTCCCTCGGGAGGGAGGCTCGGCGAGCAGTACTTC
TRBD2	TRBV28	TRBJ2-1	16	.	CASSLWTSGSGDEQFF	TGTGCCAGCAGTTTATGGACTAGCGGGAGTGGAGATGAGCAGTTCTTC
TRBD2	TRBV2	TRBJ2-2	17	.	CASSFYLTSGSPGELFF	TGTGCCAGCAGTTTCTACTTGACTAGCGGGAGCCCCGGGGAGCTGTTTTTT
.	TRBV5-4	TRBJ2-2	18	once	CASSLQKGSPRGTGELFF	TGTGCCAGCAGCTTGCAAAAAGGGAGCCCCCGCGGCACCGGGGAGCTGTTTTTT
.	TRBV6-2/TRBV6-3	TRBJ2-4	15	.	CASSYSLWQKNIQYF	TGTGCCAGCAGTTACTCCCTGTGGCAGAAAAACATTCAGTACTTC
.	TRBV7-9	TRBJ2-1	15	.	CASSLISGSYNEQFF	TGTGCCAGCAGCTTAATTAGCGGTTCCTACAATGAGCAGTTCTTC
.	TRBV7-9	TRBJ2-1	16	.	CASSLGERTTYNEQFF	TGTGCCAGCAGCTTAGGTGAGCGGACGACCTACAATGAGCAGTTCTTC
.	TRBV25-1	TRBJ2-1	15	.	CASSDTGGSYNEQFF	TGTGCCAGCAGTGACACGGGTGGCTCCTACAATGAGCAGTTCTTC
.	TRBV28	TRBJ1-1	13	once	CASSPPGHTEAFF	TGTGCCAGCAGTCCACCAGGGCACACTGAAGCTTTCTTT
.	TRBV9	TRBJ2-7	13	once	CASSLDGRGEQYF	TGTGCCAGCAGTCTTGACGGTAGAGGAGAGCAGTACTTC
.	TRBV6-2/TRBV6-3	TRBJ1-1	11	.	CASSRGPEAFF	TGTGCCAGCAGCCGGGGGCCTGAAGCTTTCTTT
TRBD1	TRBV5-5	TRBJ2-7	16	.	CASSTGLGQGAYEQYF	TGTGCCAGCAGCACAGGTTTGGGACAGGGGGCCTACGAGCAGTACTTC
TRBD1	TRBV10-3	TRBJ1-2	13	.	CAISVDRDSGYTF	TGTGCCATCAGTGTGGACAGGGACTCTGGCTACACCTTC
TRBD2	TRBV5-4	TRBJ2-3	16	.	CASSGGVGLSTDTQYF	TGTGCCAGCAGCGGGGGGGTAGGTCTTAGCACAGATACGCAGTATTTT
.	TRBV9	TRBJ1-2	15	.	CASSVGPEGSDGYTF	TGTGCCAGCAGCGTAGGTCCGGAGGGGAGTGATGGCTACACCTTC
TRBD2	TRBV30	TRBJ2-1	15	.	CAWRAGTSGYNEQFF	TGTGCCTGGAGAGCCGGGACTAGCGGTTACAATGAGCAGTTCTTC
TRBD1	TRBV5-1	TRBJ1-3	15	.	CASSPTGTSGNTIYF	TGCGCCAGCAGCCCGACAGGGACCTCTGGAAACACCATATATTTT
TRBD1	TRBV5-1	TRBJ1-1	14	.	CASSPSGGATEAFF	TGCGCCAGCAGCCCATCAGGGGGTGCAACTGAAGCTTTCTTT
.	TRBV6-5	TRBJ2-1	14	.	CASSTGIRNNEQFF	TGTGCCAGCAGTACCGGGATTCGTAACAATGAGCAGTTCTTC
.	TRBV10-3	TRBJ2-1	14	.	CAIRGGNSYNEQFF	TGTGCCATCAGAGGGGGTAACTCCTACAATGAGCAGTTCTTC
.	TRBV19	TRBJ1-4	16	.	CASRKGSVRSDEKLFF	TGTGCCAGTAGGAAAGGGAGTGTGCGTTCGGATGAAAAACTGTTTTTT
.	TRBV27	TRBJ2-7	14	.	CASSSKGHSYEQYF	TGTGCCAGCAGCTCAAAGGGGCATTCCTACGAGCAGTACTTC
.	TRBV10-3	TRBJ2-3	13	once	CAISDSSTDTQYF	TGTGCCATCAGTGACTCCAGCACAGATACGCAGTATTTT
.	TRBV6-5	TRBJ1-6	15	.	CASSYSQDSLGSLHF	TGTGCCAGCAGTTACTCGCAGGACAGTCTGGGGTCCCTCCACTTT
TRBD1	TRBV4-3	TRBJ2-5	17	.	CASSQDPPGGLRETQYF	TGCGCCAGCAGCCAAGATCCCCCAGGGGGCTTGAGAGAGACCCAGTACTTC
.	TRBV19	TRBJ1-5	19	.	CASSTRAAGVSFFGQPQHF	TGTGCCAGTAGTACCCGGGCGGCGGGAGTTTCGTTCTTTGGGCAGCCCCAGCATTTT
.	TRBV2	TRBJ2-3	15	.	CASSGQGLGTDTQYF	TGTGCCAGTAGTGGGCAGGGACTCGGCACAGATACGCAGTATTTT
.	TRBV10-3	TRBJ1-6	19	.	CAISDPVGGLKVGDSPLHF	TGTGCCATCAGTGATCCGGTTGGGGGACTGAAGGTGGGTGATTCACCCCTCCACTTT
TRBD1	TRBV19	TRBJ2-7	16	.	CASSSPRDRGRGEQYF	TGTGCCAGTAGTTCCCCCCGGGACAGGGGGCGGGGAGAGCAGTACTTC
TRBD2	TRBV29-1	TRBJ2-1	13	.	CSVGTSLVNEQFF	TGCAGCGTTGGGACTAGTTTGGTCAATGAGCAGTTCTTC
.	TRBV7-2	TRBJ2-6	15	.	CASSPDFTGANVLTF	TGTGCCAGCAGCCCAGATTTCACTGGGGCCAACGTCCTGACTTTC
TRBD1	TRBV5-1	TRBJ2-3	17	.	CASSPRTGVSYTDTQYF	TGCGCCAGCAGCCCCAGGACAGGGGTATCTTACACAGATACGCAGTATTTT
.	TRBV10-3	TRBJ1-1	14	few	CAISQGQTNTEAFF	TGTGCCATCAGTCAAGGACAGACGAACACTGAAGCTTTCTTT
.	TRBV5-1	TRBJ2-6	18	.	CASSLGLEKLSGANVLTF	TGCGCCAGCAGCTTGGGATTAGAGAAACTCTCTGGGGCCAACGTCCTGACTTTC
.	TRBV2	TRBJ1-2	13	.	CASSESGQYGYTF	TGTGCCAGCAGTGAATCGGGACAATATGGCTACACCTTC
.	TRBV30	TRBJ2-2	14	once	CAWSVRGSAGELFF	TGTGCCTGGAGTGTTAGGGGAAGCGCCGGGGAGCTGTTTTTT
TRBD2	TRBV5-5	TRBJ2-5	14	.	CASSYGGARETQYF	TGTGCCAGCAGCTACGGGGGGGCCAGGGAGACCCAGTACTTC
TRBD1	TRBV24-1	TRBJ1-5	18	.	CATSSRTGRARGNQPQHF	TGTGCCACCAGTAGCCGGACAGGGAGAGCTAGGGGCAATCAGCCCCAGCATTTT
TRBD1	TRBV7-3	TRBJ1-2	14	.	CASSQGTGGFGYTF	TGTGCCAGCAGCCAGGGGACAGGGGGCTTTGGCTACACCTTC
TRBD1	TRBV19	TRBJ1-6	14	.	CASRRDRVSSPLHF	TGTGCCAGTAGGCGGGACAGGGTTTCCTCACCCCTCCACTTT
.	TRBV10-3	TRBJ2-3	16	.	CAISETAAPMADTQYF	TGTGCCATCAGTGAGACAGCGGCACCCATGGCAGATACGCAGTATTTT
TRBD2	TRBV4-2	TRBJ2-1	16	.	CASSQAGTNSYNEQFF	TGTGCCAGCAGCCAAGCCGGGACTAACTCCTACAATGAGCAGTTCTTC
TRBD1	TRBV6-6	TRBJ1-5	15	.	CASSYNGQGDQPQHF	TGTGCCAGCAGTTACAACGGCCAGGGGGATCAGCCCCAGCATTTT
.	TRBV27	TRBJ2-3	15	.	CASSLLTTRRDTQYF	TGTGCCAGCAGTTTACTCACGACTAGAAGAGATACGCAGTATTTT
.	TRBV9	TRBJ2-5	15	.	CASSVASSDQETQYF	TGTGCCAGCAGCGTAGCTAGCAGCGACCAAGAGACCCAGTACTTC
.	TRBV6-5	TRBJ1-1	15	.	CASSYSRVIDTEAFF	TGTGCCAGCAGTTACTCCAGGGTAATTGACACTGAAGCTTTCTTT
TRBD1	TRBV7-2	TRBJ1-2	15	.	CASSRDRGGGYGYTF	TGTGCCAGCAGTCGGGACAGGGGCGGTGGCTATGGCTACACCTTC
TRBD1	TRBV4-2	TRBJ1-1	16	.	CASSRAPQGAVPEAFF	TGTGCCAGCAGCCGAGCACCACAGGGGGCAGTTCCTGAAGCTTTCTTT
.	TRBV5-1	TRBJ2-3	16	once	CASSLVATSKTDTQYF	TGCGCCAGCAGCTTGGTGGCTACTAGCAAAACAGATACGCAGTATTTT
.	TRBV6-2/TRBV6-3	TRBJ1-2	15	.	CASSYSRALTYGYTF	TGTGCCAGCAGTTACTCGAGGGCCCTCACCTATGGCTACACCTTC